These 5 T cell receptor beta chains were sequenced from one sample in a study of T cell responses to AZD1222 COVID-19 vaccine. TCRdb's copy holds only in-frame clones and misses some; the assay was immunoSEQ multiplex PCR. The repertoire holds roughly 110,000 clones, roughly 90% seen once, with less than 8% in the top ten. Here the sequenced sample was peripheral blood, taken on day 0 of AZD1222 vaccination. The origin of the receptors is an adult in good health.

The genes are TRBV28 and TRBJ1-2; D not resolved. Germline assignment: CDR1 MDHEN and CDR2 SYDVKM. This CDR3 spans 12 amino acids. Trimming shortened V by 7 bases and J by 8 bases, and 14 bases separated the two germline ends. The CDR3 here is CASKLRSGGYTF. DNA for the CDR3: TGTGCCAGCAAACTGCGGTCGGGGGGCTACACCTTC.

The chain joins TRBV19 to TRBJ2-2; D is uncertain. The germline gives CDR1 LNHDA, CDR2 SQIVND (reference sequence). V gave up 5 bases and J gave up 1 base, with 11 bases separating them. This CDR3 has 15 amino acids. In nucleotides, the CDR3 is TGTGCCAGTAGTTTCCGGACCGGGAACACCGGGGAGCTGTTTTTT. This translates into CASSFRTGNTGELFF.

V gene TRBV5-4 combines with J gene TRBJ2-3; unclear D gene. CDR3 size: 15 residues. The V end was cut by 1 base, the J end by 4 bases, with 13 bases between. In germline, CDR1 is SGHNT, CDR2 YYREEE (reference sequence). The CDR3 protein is CASSLMRARPDTQYF. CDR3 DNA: TGTGCCAGCAGCTTGATGAGAGCCCGTCCAGATACGCAGTATTTT. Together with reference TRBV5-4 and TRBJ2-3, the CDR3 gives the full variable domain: ETGVTQSPTHLIKTRGQQVTLRCSSQSGHNTVSWYQQALGQGPQFIFQYYREEENGRGNFPPRFSGLQFPNYSSELNVNALELDDSALYLCASSLMRARPDTQYFGPGTRLTVL.

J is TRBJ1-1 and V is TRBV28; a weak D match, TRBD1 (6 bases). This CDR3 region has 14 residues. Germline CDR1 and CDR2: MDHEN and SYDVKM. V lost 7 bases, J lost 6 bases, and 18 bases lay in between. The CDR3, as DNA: TGTGCCAGCACCCCGGGGGGCGGGCTCCCTGAAGCTTTCTTT. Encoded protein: CASTPGGGLPEAFF.

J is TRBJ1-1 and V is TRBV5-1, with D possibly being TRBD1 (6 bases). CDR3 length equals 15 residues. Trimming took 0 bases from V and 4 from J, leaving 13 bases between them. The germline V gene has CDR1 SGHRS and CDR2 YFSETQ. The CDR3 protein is CASSLEQGRSTEAFF. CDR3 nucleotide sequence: TGCGCCAGCAGCTTGGAACAGGGCAGGAGCACTGAAGCTTTCTTT.